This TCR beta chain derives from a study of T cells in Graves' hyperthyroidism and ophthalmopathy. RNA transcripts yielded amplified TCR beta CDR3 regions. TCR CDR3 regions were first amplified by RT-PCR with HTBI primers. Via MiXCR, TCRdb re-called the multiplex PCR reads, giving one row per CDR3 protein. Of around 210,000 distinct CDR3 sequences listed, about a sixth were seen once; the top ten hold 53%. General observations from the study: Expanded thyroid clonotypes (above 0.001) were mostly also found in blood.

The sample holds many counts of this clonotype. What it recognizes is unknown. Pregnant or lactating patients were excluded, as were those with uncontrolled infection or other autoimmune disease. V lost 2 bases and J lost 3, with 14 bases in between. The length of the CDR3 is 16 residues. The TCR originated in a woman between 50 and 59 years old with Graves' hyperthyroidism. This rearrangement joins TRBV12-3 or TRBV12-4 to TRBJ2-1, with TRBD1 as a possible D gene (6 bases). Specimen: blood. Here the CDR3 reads CASSLRLRQVYNEQFF. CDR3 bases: TGTGCCAGCAGTTTAAGGCTGCGACAGGTCTACAATGAGCAGTTCTTC.